This is a list of T cell receptor beta chains from one sample in a study of T cell responses to AZD1222 COVID-19 vaccine. Produced via immunoSEQ multiplex PCR; TCRdb's table is partial and in-frame only. This sample has 140,000 to 150,000 clones, with about 90% found just once. This specimen consisted of peripheral blood, obtained on day 0 of MenACWY control vaccination. The source of these receptors is an adult in good health. CDR3s include the opening cysteine and the closing phenylalanine or tryptophan.

CAISESSTTYEQYF,TRBJ2-7,TRBV10-3
CASTPGRSYGYTF,TRBJ1-2,TRBV27
CASSIMAGPSGNTIYF,TRBJ1-3,TRBV19
CASSLHMSSYNSPLHF,TRBJ1-6,TRBV9
CSVESLADYNEQFF,TRBJ2-1,TRBV29-1
CASSSLLGGFYGYTF,TRBJ1-2,TRBV27
CASSVDGQRDSPLHF,TRBJ1-6,TRBV9
CATSEGPYNSPLHF,TRBJ1-6,TRBV24-1
CASSHDRGKEQFF,TRBJ2-1,TRBV6-6
CASSLRLSEAFF,TRBJ1-1,TRBV28
CASSLQNTEAFF,TRBJ1-1,TRBV28
CASSEGQAAASPLHF,TRBJ1-6,TRBV9
CASLGEVSKDEQFF,TRBJ2-1,TRBV10-3
CASRSAEGNNQPQHF,TRBJ1-5,TRBV19
CASSWVRGYEQYF,TRBJ2-7,TRBV28
CASSPHSWSAGTGELFF,TRBJ2-2,TRBV9
CASSLPGGLSYEQYF,TRBJ2-7,TRBV5-4
CSVSDPITSATYNEQFF,TRBJ2-1,TRBV29-1
CAWTLRGYGGYTF,TRBJ1-2,TRBV30
CASSLEVLKAGGQFF,TRBJ2-1,TRBV5-1
CASSRERRQNSNQPQHF,TRBJ1-5,TRBV7-6
CASSVGVGINTEAFF,TRBJ1-1,TRBV19
CASSLRGTGLNEQYF,TRBJ2-7,TRBV27
CAISRSTDTTEAFF,TRBJ1-1,TRBV10-3
CASSKDLDRGYNEQFF,TRBJ2-1,TRBV7-2
CAISESLQGMEGYTF,TRBJ1-2,TRBV10-3
CASSSPTGTGGEAFF,TRBJ1-1,TRBV6-5
CASSGQTGAKNEKLFF,TRBJ1-4,TRBV25-1
CASSSTTATSGANVLTF,TRBJ2-6,TRBV5-1